Below are 14 T cell receptor beta chains sequenced from a single sample in a study of vaccination effects on CD4 cells after COVID-19. Using immunoSEQ multiplex PCR, the repertoire was profiled, and TCRdb retains in-frame clones only, with some absent. In the table there are 63,000 or so clones, over 65% of which are singletons. No cognate antigen is known for these TCRs. Under the ViraFEST assay, PBMC were stimulated with viral peptide pools so that antigen-specific CD4+ T cells expanded. Sequencing was performed afterwards. Following culture for roughly 10 days, CD4+ T cells were isolated. Documented for the person is a PCR-confirmed SARS-CoV-2 infection occurring between March and December 2020. The sample consisted of CD4+ T cells from PBMCs cultured with HIV peptides, taken before COVID-19 vaccination. Subset in this sample: HIV-1 Nef peptide pool negative control/reference culture. These receptors were obtained from a human donor who had a prior SARS-CoV-2 infection.

CDR3 nucleotide sequence: TGTGCCAGCAGCCCGACAGGGAGCCCCTACGAGCAGTACTTC. Its translation: CASSPTGSPYEQYF. The J gene is TRBJ2-7, the V gene TRBV7-2; 7 nucleotides align to TRBD1. The CDR3 sequence is 14 residues long. The V segment lost 5 bases and the J segment 2 bases; nucleotides outside the gene matches: 6. Germline V gives CDR1 SGHTA, CDR2 FQGNSA.

The chain uses TRBV12-5 and TRBJ2-3, with 11 positions matching TRBD2. The V and J ends lost 6 bases and 5 bases, in that order; junction bases with no gene match: 10. The CDR3 loop spans 16 amino acids. Germline V gene data show CDR1 as LGHNT and CDR2 as FRNRAP. The CDR3 sequence is CASGPNRLAGGDTQYF. The CDR3 DNA sequence: TGTGCTAGTGGCCCCAATAGGCTAGCGGGGGGAGATACGCAGTATTTT.

The gene calls are TRBV7-2 and TRBJ2-7; D is possibly TRBD1 or TRBD2 (6 bases each). CDR3 length: 16 amino acids. Germline V gives CDR1 SGHTA, CDR2 FQGNSA. The ends were cut back, 2 bases at V and 1 base at J, with 15 bases in the middle. In DNA form, the CDR3 reads TGTGCCAGCAGCTTACTTCGGCGGAGGGGGTCCTACGAGCAGTACTTC. Translating gives CASSLLRRRGSYEQYF.

CDR3 sequence (DNA): TGTGCCAGCAGCCAAGACAACAGGGTAGGGTACAATCAGCCCCAGCATTTT. Translated, it gives CASSQDNRVGYNQPQHF. The chain recombines TRBV4-2 with TRBJ1-5; TRBD1 is a possible D gene (6 bases). Per the germline V gene, CDR1 is LGHNA and CDR2 is YNFKEQ. The CDR3 totals 17 residues. Trimming left V 0 bases short and J 3 bases short, with 15 bases between.

The rearrangement joins TRBV3-1 (or the pseudogene TRBV3-2) to TRBJ2-7; D unclear. Germline CDR1 and CDR2: LGHDT and YNNKEL (reference sequence). This CDR3 spans 12 amino acids. Trimming shortened V by 1 base and J by 3 bases, and 4 bases separated the two germline ends. The CDR3 region is CASSQADYEQYF. The CDR3 DNA reads TGTGCCAGCAGCCAAGCCGACTACGAGCAGTACTTC.

The genes are TRBV7-3 and TRBJ2-2; D is ambiguous. The CDR3 is made up of 15 amino acids. V shed 3 bases and J shed 0 bases, with 8 bases lying between them. Germline CDR1 and CDR2: SGHTA and FQGTGA. The CDR3 here is CASSFLPTNTGELFF. The CDR3 DNA reads TGTGCCAGCAGCTTTTTACCAACGAACACCGGGGAGCTGTTTTTT.

This chain connects TRBV12-3 or TRBV12-4 to TRBJ1-5, with D possibly being TRBD1 (6 bases). The CDR3 has 13 amino acids. V lost 4 bases and J 4 bases, leaving 8 bases between the germline ends. CDR3 DNA sequence: TGTGCCAGCAGTTGGGACACAAATCAGCCCCAGCATTTT. This gives the protein CASSWDTNQPQHF.

The chain recombines TRBV7-3 with TRBJ2-1; TRBD2 agrees at 9 bases. Germline V gene lookup returns CDR1 SGHTA and CDR2 FQGTGA. V shed 3 bases and J 0 bases; nucleotides not matched to a gene: 6. The CDR3 extends over 17 amino acids. CDR3 residues: CASSFRGGGSSYNEQFF. CDR3 bases: TGTGCCAGCAGCTTCCGCGGGGGGGGGAGCTCCTACAATGAGCAGTTCTTC.

This clone was counted only a few times. The rearrangement links TRBV19 to TRBJ2-2; 8 bases match TRBD2. The CDR3 runs 18 residues. After removal of 2 bases from V and 0 bases from J, the junction contained 8 bases not matched to a gene. Germline CDR1 LNHDA, CDR2 SQIVND (reference sequence). CDR3 sequence (DNA): TGTGCCAGTAGTATATACAGTCGGCGGGGGGCGAACACCGGGGAGCTGTTTTTT. Its protein product is CASSIYSRRGANTGELFF.

V is TRBV2 and J is TRBJ1-1; D gene ambiguous. The CDR3 is 13 residues long. V lost 1 base to trimming and J lost 2 bases, with 5 bases between them. The germline CDR1 and CDR2 sequences are SNHLY and FYNNEI. In DNA, the CDR3 is TGTGCCAGCAGTGAAGGGGTAAACACTGAAGCTTTCTTT. Protein product: CASSEGVNTEAFF.

A single count supports this clone. The V call is TRBV25-1, the J call TRBJ2-5; the D is unclear. Between the trimmed V and J ends, which lost 3 bases and 0 bases, there was a span of 11 bases. The CDR3 contains 15 residues. Germline CDR1 is MGHDK and CDR2 is SYGVNS. The CDR3 is CASSDLTTYQETQYF. The CDR3 nucleotides are TGTGCCAGCAGTGACCTTACGACGTACCAAGAGACCCAGTACTTC.

This chain links TRBV6-5 with TRBJ2-2, with 9 bases that match TRBD1. The V gene's germline CDR1 is MNHEY and CDR2 SVGAGI. V shed 6 bases, J shed 6 bases, and the junction held 2 bases outside the gene matches. The CDR3 contains 13 residues. CDR3 sequence: CASRQGAAGELFF. Here the CDR3 DNA reads TGTGCCAGCAGACAGGGGGCAGCCGGGGAGCTGTTTTTT.

The chain has TRBV6-2 or TRBV6-3 and TRBJ2-2; D gene ambiguous. Germline assignment: CDR1 MNHEY and CDR2 SVGEGT. The CDR3 contains 15 residues. V gave up 5 bases and J gave up 0 bases, with 10 bases separating them. CDR3 nucleotide sequence: TGTGCCAGCAGTGTTTCAAGAGCGAACACCGGGGAGCTGTTTTTT. It yields the protein CASSVSRANTGELFF.

The V and J genes are TRBV7-2 and TRBJ2-4; TRBD2 matches 14 bases. CDR3 length: 14 residues. Germline-derived CDR1 and CDR2 are SGHTA and FQGNSA. V shed 5 bases and J 9 bases; nucleotides not matched to a gene: 3. This chain's CDR3 is CASSPGLAGVIQYF. CDR3 nucleotides: TGTGCCAGCAGCCCGGGACTAGCGGGAGTCATTCAGTACTTC.